The T cell receptor beta chain under discussion was sequenced for a study of identifying expanded T cells in peripheral blood. Regarding this clone: Its target is unknown.

Study-wide results and caveats: Over approximately two and four weeks, about 15 and 19 clones changed, versus roughly 1.1 between replicates. Two-week clone count variance significantly increased as total template count grew.

CDR1 and CDR2 (germline): SGHTA, FQGNSA. V was clipped by 5 bases and J by 3 bases, with 7 bases between them. The CDR3 contains 13 residues. Collection occurred without any documented infections or immune events in donors. Clones were read by immunoSEQ multiplex PCR, and TCRdb kept only the in-frame ones, dropping some. The sample lists more than 90,000 clones, around 85% occurring once. This sequence originates from a person aged 18 to 70 in good health. V is TRBV7-2 and J is TRBJ2-2; D unclear. Sequencing was carried out using blood. The CDR3 region has the DNA TGTGCCAGCAGCCCCGTTGACACCGGGGAGCTGTTTTTT. This sequence encodes CASSPVDTGELFF.